Sequencing of this T cell receptor beta chain was carried out in a study of T cells in pancreatic ductal adenocarcinoma (TCRdb year 2017). At the level of the whole study: Surgically resected pancreatic ductal adenocarcinoma specimens were analyzed for the quantity, spatial distribution, and characteristics of both suppressive cells and tumor-infiltrating CD8+ T cells, an effort aimed at clarifying the adaptive T-cell response occurring naturally. Here is what the overall study found, with its caveats: Since most pancreatic cancer patients present with inoperable disease, the resected cohort was skewed toward the minority of patients who had early-stage disease. T-cell clonality did not differ significantly between tumor and blood, with mean clonality about 0.12 in tumors and just over 0.07 in blood. Comparisons of clonality between tumor and blood may be biased toward lower diversity because tumors are enriched in CD45RO+ effector T cells rather than naive T cells. Blood samples had more total productive templates and approximately 8-fold more unique clonotypes than tumor samples.

The immunoSEQ hsTCRB kit was used to amplify TCR beta CDR3 regions from genomic DNA. An Illumina HiSeq system was used to carry out high-throughput TRB CDR3 sequencing. Under the source paper's analysis protocol: The immunoSEQ software was used to analyze sequencing reads, and nonproductive sequences containing premature stops or frame-shifts were excluded. Clonality of the repertoire was calculated as one minus the Shannon entropy normalized by log2 of the number of unique productive sequences. Held by TCRdb, this immuneACCESS table contains in-frame sequences only and omits some clones. Under half of the omission traces to an unresolved V gene where checked; the cause of the rest is unknown. V, J and clone size were drawn from that table, and D and trimming were deduced from the DNA. The table for this sample lists around 9,000 clones; roughly 70% of them were counted only once. 27% of the sample comes from the top ten.

Selected pancreatic ductal adenocarcinoma patients had undergone surgery without neoadjuvant therapy. Right after surgery, resected tumor tissue went into ice-cold media, and part of that tissue was flash frozen for DNA and RNA. Using the DNeasy Blood and Tissue Kit with Proteinase K and RNase treatment, genomic DNA was extracted from six or seven PBMC and 9 flash-frozen tumor specimens. The CDR3 has 16 amino acids, counting the end cysteine and phenylalanine. The DNA shown is the 48-base CDR3, in frame from base 1. CDR1 is given as SGHTA and CDR2 as FQGTGA, both from the germline V gene. V loses 4 bases at its end and J loses 0 bases; junction bases beyond the gene matches: 2. For this clone: Its antigen is still unknown. No quality values exist for individual bases; no much larger clone is one base distant.

Sample: pancreatic tumor tissue. In this chain, TRBV7-3 is recombined with TRBJ2-2, with TRBD2 matching 10 junction bases. The source is a human donor with pancreatic ductal adenocarcinoma. The DNA sequence reads TGTGCCAGCAGCTCCAGCGGGGGGGCGAACACCGGGGAGCTGTTTTTT. This translates into CASSSSGGANTGELFF.